This entry lists 27 T cell receptor beta chains sequenced from one sample in a study of cytomegalovirus exposure and HLA in healthy donors. The PCR was carried out with 60 Vbeta primers and 13 Jbeta primers. Libraries were prepared by immunoSEQ multiplex PCR; TCRdb keeps only in-frame clonotypes and omits some of them. The repertoire holds around 100,000 clones, more than 75% seen once, with approximately 1.7% in the top ten. Sequenced: PBMCs. The receptors derive from a middle-aged woman in good health and CMV-seronegative.

The V call is TRBV4-1, the J call TRBJ2-1; D possibly corresponds to TRBD2 (5 bases). The CDR3 has 15 amino acids. Looked up from germline, CDR1 is MGHRA and CDR2 is YSYEKL. V was pared by 4 bases and J by 3 bases, with 13 bases between. CDR3 DNA: TGCGCCAGCAGCCCCCGTGGGAGCGGCTACAATGAGCAGTTCTTC. Translating gives CASSPRGSGYNEQFF.

This chain uses TRBV5-1 with TRBJ2-1, with TRBD2 matching 7 bases. Germline CDR1 SGHRS, CDR2 YFSETQ. The CDR3 contains 15 residues. V gave up 0 bases and J gave up 7 bases; unmatched junction bases: 7. This chain's CDR3 is CASSLGSSGGNEQFF. CDR3 DNA sequence: TGCGCCAGCAGCTTGGGCTCTAGCGGAGGGAATGAGCAGTTCTTC.

This chain joins TRBV9 and TRBJ1-4; weak D call: TRBD1 (5 bases). CDR1 SGDLS and CDR2 YYNGEE come from the germline V gene. V was trimmed by 2 bases and J by 4 bases, leaving 9 bases between them. CDR3 length: 14 amino acids. CDR3 protein: CASSVGTVNEKLFF. CDR3 nucleotides: TGTGCCAGCAGCGTGGGGACTGTTAATGAAAAACTGTTTTTT.

This chain uses TRBV30 with TRBJ2-3; D remains ambiguous. V was clipped by 0 bases and J by 7 bases, with 5 bases between them. This CDR3 comprises 11 residues. Germline-derived CDR1 and CDR2 are GTSNPN and SVGIG (reference sequence). The CDR3 region is CAWSVTNTQYF. In DNA form, the CDR3 reads TGTGCCTGGAGTGTAACTAATACGCAGTATTTT.

The table lists this clone with a few counts. The chain recombines TRBV28 with TRBJ2-3, with TRBD2 identical over 11 bases. Germline trimming cut 4 bases from V and 5 bases from J; bases unmatched to any gene: 11. Germline values: CDR1 MDHEN, CDR2 SYDVKM. The CDR3 length is 17 residues. This CDR3 reads CASSSFASSGGEDTQYF. Written as DNA, the CDR3 is TGTGCCAGCAGTTCCTTCGCTAGTAGCGGGGGGGAAGATACGCAGTATTTT.

CDR3 residues: CASSFSGTGATYGYTF. The CDR3, as DNA: TGTGCCAGCAGCTTCAGTGGGACAGGGGCCACCTATGGCTACACCTTC. The chain combines TRBV5-6 with TRBJ1-2; 10 bases agree with TRBD1. CDR1 is SGHDT, CDR2 YYEEEE, per germline. This CDR3 region has 16 residues. The V gene end was trimmed by 2 bases and the J gene end by 4 bases; junction bases not matched to a gene: 8. Together with reference TRBV5-6 and TRBJ1-2, the CDR3 gives the full variable domain: DAGVTQSPTHLIKTRGQQVTLRCSPKSGHDTVSWYQQALGQGPQFIFQYYEEEERQRGNFPDRFSGHQFPNYSSELNVNALLLGDSALYLCASSFSGTGATYGYTFGSGTRLTVV.

This chain links TRBV5-6 with TRBJ1-2; the D gene is possibly TRBD1 (5 bases). Germline V lookup: CDR1 SGHDT, CDR2 YYEEEE. Trimming removed 4 bases from V and 6 bases from J, with 10 bases in between. The CDR3 is 12 residues long. This CDR3 reads CASSEMGHGYTF. The CDR3 DNA reads TGTGCCAGCAGCGAAATGGGGCATGGCTACACCTTC.

The chain is built from TRBV6-5 and TRBJ2-1; D might be TRBD2 (6 bases). Per germline, CDR1 MNHEY and CDR2 SVGAGI. V gave up 8 bases and J gave up 6 bases, with 17 bases separating them. The CDR3 length is 14 residues. CDR3 amino acids: CASSLPGELNEQFF. The CDR3 DNA is TGTGCCAGCTCCCTCCCGGGGGAGCTCAATGAGCAGTTCTTC.

This chain connects TRBV28 to TRBJ2-3, with 9 bases fitting TRBD2. The trim removed 3 bases at V and 7 bases at J, leaving 8 bases unmatched. The CDR3 is 15 amino acids. Looked up from germline, CDR1 is MDHEN and CDR2 is SYDVKM. The CDR3 nucleotides are TGTGCCAGCAGTTTCGGTAGCGGGAGTTCAAATACGCAGTATTTT. Protein: CASSFGSGSSNTQYF. Drawing the rest from reference TRBV28 and TRBJ2-3, the complete variable domain is DVKVTQSSRYLVKRTGEKVFLECVQDMDHENMFWYRQDPGLGLRLIYFSYDVKMKEKGDIPEGYSVSREKKERFSLILESASTNQTSMYLCASSFGSGSSNTQYFGPGTRLTVL.

The chain has TRBV19 and TRBJ1-6, with D tentatively TRBD1 (5 bases). CDR1 and CDR2 from the germline V gene are LNHDA and SQIVND (reference sequence). The CDR3 consists of 15 residues. V lost 7 bases to trimming and J lost 1 base, with 11 bases between them. The CDR3, as DNA: TGTGCCAGTAATTCGGGGGGATCCTATAATTCACCCCTCCACTTT. As protein: CASNSGGSYNSPLHF.

The chain joins TRBV5-4 to TRBJ1-1; 7 bases map to TRBD1. The CDR3 is made up of 15 amino acids. Germline V lookup: CDR1 SGHNT, CDR2 YYREEE (reference sequence). Trimming removed 1 base from V and 6 bases from J; junction bases left unmatched: 9. CDR3 DNA: TGTGCCAGCAGCTTGTCGGAGGGGGCAATCGCTGAAGCTTTCTTT. This gives the protein CASSLSEGAIAEAFF.

This clone was counted between two and nine times. The chain is built from TRBV2 and TRBJ2-1, with D possibly TRBD1 on 5 matching bases. CDR3 size: 12 residues. Germline V gene data show CDR1 as SNHLY and CDR2 as FYNNEI. The germline V and J ends were trimmed by 11 bases and 7 bases, with 15 bases remaining between them. The CDR3 protein is CALRGGANEQFF. CDR3 in DNA: TGTGCCCTCAGAGGTGGGGCGAATGAGCAGTTCTTC. Together with reference TRBV2 and TRBJ2-1, the CDR3 gives the full variable domain: EPEVTQTPSHQVTQMGQEVILRCVPISNHLYFYWYRQILGQKVEFLVSFYNNEISEKSEIFDDQFSVERPDGSNFTLKIRSTKLEDSAMYFCALRGGANEQFFGPGTRLTVL.

This chain links TRBV5-4 with TRBJ2-7; D possibly corresponds to TRBD1 (7 bases). The germline V gene encodes CDR1 SGHNT and CDR2 YYREEE (reference sequence). Trimming stripped 4 bases from V and 2 bases from J, with 10 bases between. This CDR3 is built from 13 residues. The CDR3 loop reads CASSGGTAYEQYF. DNA of the CDR3: TGTGCCAGCAGCGGGGGGACAGCCTACGAGCAGTACTTC.

This sequence joins TRBV5-4 and TRBJ1-2; TRBD1 might be the D (6 bases). Trimming removed 3 bases at V and 7 bases at J, with 16 bases between. Germline CDR1 and CDR2: SGHNT and YYREEE (reference sequence). CDR3 size: 14 residues. The CDR3 region is CASSSVLETGGYTF. The CDR3, as DNA: TGTGCCAGCAGCTCCGTGCTGGAGACAGGTGGCTACACCTTC.

V and J are TRBV23-1 and TRBJ2-3, with D possibly TRBD2 on 6 matching bases. TRBV23-1 is sorted into the ORF group, with uncertain function. CDR3 size: 15 residues. Trimming removed 7 bases from V and 4 bases from J, with 18 bases in between. CDR3 in amino acids: CASKPRGVRPDTQYF. For the CDR3, the DNA is TGCGCCAGCAAGCCTCGCGGGGTTAGGCCAGATACGCAGTATTTT.

V usage is TRBV7-9 and J usage is TRBJ2-7, with 12 positions matching TRBD2. From germline, CDR1 is SEHNR and CDR2 FQNEAQ (reference sequence). After removal of 5 bases from V and 2 bases from J, the junction contained 4 bases not matched to a gene. The CDR3 has 15 amino acids. The CDR3 is CASSRGLAGTYEQYF. CDR3 nucleotide sequence: TGTGCCAGCAGCCGCGGACTAGCGGGGACCTACGAGCAGTACTTC.

Concerning this clone: An end of the junction differs from the germline gene, which may be a read error. The genes are TRBV10-3 and TRBJ2-3; 12 bases agree with TRBD2. The CDR3 runs 15 residues. Germline V CDR1 and CDR2: ENHRY, SYGVKD. CDR3 DNA: TGTGCGATCACTCGACTAGCGGGAGTCCTTGATACGCAGTATTTT. It yields the protein CAITRLAGVLDTQYF.

The rearrangement joins TRBV6-8 to TRBJ1-5; D is unresolved. V was clipped by 0 bases and J by 6 bases, with 12 bases between them. The germline V gene has CDR1 MNHGY and CDR2 SAAAGT. CDR3 length equals 15 residues. This chain's CDR3 is CASSYSLIVRQPQHF. The CDR3 DNA reads as TGTGCCAGCAGTTACTCCTTAATAGTTCGTCAGCCCCAGCATTTT.

V usage is TRBV2 and J usage is TRBJ1-5; D gene ambiguous. The ends were cut back, 5 bases at V and 4 bases at J, with 15 bases in the middle. The CDR3 is made up of 15 amino acids. Germline V gene lookup returns CDR1 SNHLY and CDR2 FYNNEI. The CDR3 loop reads CASSPRGASNQPQHF. CDR3 bases: TGTGCCAGCAGTCCCCGGGGAGCTTCAAATCAGCCCCAGCATTTT.

This rearrangement joins TRBV11-2 to TRBJ2-5, with D perhaps matching TRBD2 (6 bases). Germline-derived CDR1 and CDR2 are SGHAT and FQNNGV. V was pared by 3 bases and J by 5 bases, with 7 bases between. There are 12 residues in the CDR3. DNA for the CDR3: TGTGCCAGCAGCTTCGGAGGGGAGACCCAGTACTTC. Translating gives CASSFGGETQYF.

V is TRBV28 and J is TRBJ2-3; no definite D call. Deletions cut 7 bases from V and 4 bases from J, with 12 bases between. The CDR3 contains 13 residues. Germline-derived CDR1 and CDR2 are MDHEN and SYDVKM. CDR3 coding DNA: TGTGCCAGCAAGAAGCAGGCTCCAGATACGCAGTATTTT. Translation: CASKKQAPDTQYF.

The chain couples TRBV14 to TRBJ1-2; 7 bases fit TRBD1. The V gene's germline CDR1 is SGHDN and CDR2 FVKESK. The CDR3 totals 15 residues. The V gene end was trimmed by 1 base and the J gene end by 3 bases; junction bases not matched to a gene: 5. CDR3 loop: CASSQVNRGYYGYTF. Written as DNA, the CDR3 is TGTGCCAGCAGCCAAGTCAACAGGGGATACTATGGCTACACCTTC.

The J gene is TRBJ2-1, the V gene TRBV5-4; a possible D gene is TRBD2 (5 bases). The CDR3 has 15 amino acids. Trimming took off 4 bases at V and 0 bases at J, with 11 bases between the two ends. Germline assignment: CDR1 SGHNT and CDR2 YYREEE (reference sequence). In DNA form, the CDR3 reads TGTGCCAGCAGCCAGGACTTTCCCTCCTACAATGAGCAGTTCTTC. As protein: CASSQDFPSYNEQFF.

The CDR3 region is CASRGPGANVLTF. As DNA, the CDR3 is TGTGCCAGCAGGGGCCCTGGGGCCAACGTCCTGACTTTC. The genes are TRBV9 and TRBJ2-6, with D hard to call. The CDR3 extends over 13 amino acids. Germline CDR1 is SGDLS and CDR2 is YYNGEE. Trimming shortened V by 5 bases and J by 2 bases, and 5 bases separated the two germline ends.

This chain links TRBV11-2 with TRBJ2-7, with D tentatively TRBD1 (6 bases). Germline CDR1 and CDR2: SGHAT and FQNNGV. The CDR3 extends over 14 amino acids. V lost 5 bases and J lost 4, with 15 bases in between. CDR3 protein: CASSRSGVQYEQYF. The CDR3 nucleotides are TGTGCCAGCAGCCGTTCAGGGGTTCAATACGAGCAGTACTTC.

The chain is built from TRBV5-1 and TRBJ2-7; 9 bases match TRBD1. The germline gives CDR1 SGHRS, CDR2 YFSETQ. The CDR3 sequence is 15 residues long. Trimming took 1 base from V and 3 from J; bases not matched to a gene: 5. Here the CDR3 DNA reads TGCGCCAGCAGCTTGCAGGGACAGGGTTTCTACGAGCAGTACTTC. This gives the protein CASSLQGQGFYEQYF.

The rearrangement joins TRBV5-1 to TRBJ1-5, with 7 bases that match TRBD1. CDR1 SGHRS and CDR2 YFSETQ come from the germline V gene. This CDR3 contains 16 residues. J gave up 4 bases and V 0 bases, and 7 bases lay outside the gene matches. CDR3 region: CASSLEAGQNNQPQHF. Written as DNA, the CDR3 is TGCGCCAGCAGCTTGGAGGCGGGACAGAATAATCAGCCCCAGCATTTT.